The 23 T cell receptor beta chains reported below all come from one sample, sequenced in a study of T cells in Graves' hyperthyroidism and ophthalmopathy. What was amplified from RNA transcripts were TCR beta CDR3 regions. Using the HTBI primer set, a first-round RT-PCR was run on the TCR CDR3. TCRdb re-called the multiplex PCR reads with MiXCR, one entry per CDR3 protein. Here the sample spans fewer than 450,000 distinct CDR3 sequences, approximately 17% being singletons. The sequenced material came from blood. The receptors originated from a woman under 40 with Graves' hyperthyroidism that later progressed to Graves' ophthalmopathy.

This clonotype has a count of ten or more. The chain has TRBV20-1 and TRBJ2-2; D possibly corresponds to TRBD1 (5 bases). CDR1 is DFQATT and CDR2 is SNEGSKA in the germline V gene (reference sequence). V was pared by 7 bases and J by 0 bases, with 12 bases between. This CDR3 spans 14 amino acids. The CDR3 DNA follows: TGCAGTGTGGAGACAGCTGCGAACACCGGGGAGCTGTTTTTT. It encodes CSVETAANTGELFF.

The CDR3 bases are TGTGCCAGCAGCTCCAGGGACAGGGATGAGCAGTACTTC. Translation: CASSSRDRDEQYF. This rearrangement joins TRBV7-9 to TRBJ2-7; 9 nucleotides align to TRBD1. Trimming cost V 4 bases and J 7 bases; bases outside gene matches: 5. Germline CDR1 and CDR2: SEHNR and FQNEAQ (reference sequence). CDR3 length: 13 residues.

The chain couples TRBV19 to TRBJ1-5; D is ambiguous. The ends were cut back, 3 bases at V and 4 bases at J, with 7 bases in the middle. Germline assignment: CDR1 LNHDA and CDR2 SQIVND (reference sequence). The CDR3 sequence is 13 residues long. The CDR3, as DNA: TGTGCCAGTAGTATCATCGGTAATCAGCCCCAGCATTTT. Amino acids: CASSIIGNQPQHF.

V is TRBV6-2 or TRBV6-3 and J is TRBJ1-1; 8 nucleotides match TRBD1. V was clipped by 2 bases and J by 2 bases; unmatched bases: 1. This CDR3 is built from 14 residues. CDR1 MNHEY and CDR2 SVGEGT come from the germline V gene. The CDR3 protein is CASSYAGGNTEAFF. CDR3 DNA: TGTGCCAGCAGTTACGCAGGGGGCAACACTGAAGCTTTCTTT.

This clonotype was recorded at least ten times. The chain uses TRBV29-1 and TRBJ2-3; 7 nucleotides line up with TRBD2. The CDR3 extends over 14 amino acids. In germline, CDR1 is SQVTM, CDR2 ANQGSEA. V gave up 4 bases and J gave up 1 base; unmatched junction bases: 5. The CDR3 DNA follows: TGCAGCGTTGCGGCGAGCGGGGGCACAGATACGCAGTATTTT. Encoded protein: CSVAASGGTDTQYF.

The rearrangement links TRBV3-1 to TRBJ2-2; perhaps TRBD2 as D (5 bases). The ends were cut back, 0 bases at V and 1 base at J, with 9 bases in the middle. This CDR3 is 16 amino acids long. Germline values: CDR1 LGHDT, CDR2 YNNKEL (reference sequence). The CDR3 loop reads CASSQDIGLNTGELFF. The CDR3 nucleotides are TGTGCCAGCAGCCAAGATATCGGACTGAACACCGGGGAGCTGTTTTTT.

The V gene is TRBV12-3 or TRBV12-4, the J gene TRBJ2-5, with 9 positions matching TRBD2. The CDR3 runs to 15 residues. The V gene end was trimmed by 7 bases and the J gene end by 9 bases; junction bases not matched to a gene: 15. The CDR3 spells CASNTAGGPPRAQYF. CDR3 bases: TGTGCCAGCAATACAGCGGGAGGCCCGCCCAGGGCCCAGTACTTC.

The rearrangement links TRBV5-1 to TRBJ1-2, with D unclear. The germline V gene has CDR1 SGHRS and CDR2 YFSETQ. The germline V and J ends were trimmed by 0 bases and 5 bases, with 11 bases remaining between them. The CDR3 is 14 residues long. DNA for the CDR3: TGCGCCAGCAGCTTGGCCCGGGATATGTATGGCTACACCTTC. Its translation is CASSLARDMYGYTF.

This clonotype has at least ten counts. The chain has TRBV28 and TRBJ1-4; D possibly corresponds to TRBD1 (6 bases). The CDR3 extends over 15 amino acids. Germline assignment: CDR1 MDHEN and CDR2 SYDVKM. Trimming removed 8 bases at V and 0 bases at J, with 13 bases between. The CDR3 is CASGGYSSTNEKLFF. The DNA for the CDR3 is TGTGCCAGCGGGGGCTACAGTTCAACTAATGAAAAACTGTTTTTT.

In its sample, this clonotype was seen many times. CDR3 sequence: CASKQGSDSNQPQHF. CDR3 coding DNA: TGCGCCAGCAAACAGGGATCGGATAGCAATCAGCCCCAGCATTTT. The chain carries TRBV5-1 and TRBJ1-5; tentative D call: TRBD1 (6 bases). This CDR3 is built from 15 residues. Germline loops: CDR1 SGHRS, CDR2 YFSETQ. Trimming cost V 6 bases and J 0 bases, with 13 bases left between them.

The V gene is TRBV20-1, the J gene TRBJ2-7; D is uncertain. Trimming shortened V by 3 bases and J by 3 bases, and 12 bases separated the two germline ends. The germline V gene encodes CDR1 DFQATT and CDR2 SNEGSKA (reference sequence). The CDR3 extends over 13 amino acids. The CDR3 DNA reads as TGCAGTGCTAGGAGGTCCTTTTACTACGAGCAGTACTTC. Translating it yields CSARRSFYYEQYF.

V gene TRBV19 combines with J gene TRBJ1-5; possible D gene TRBD1, 5 bases. V was cut by 1 base and J by 4 bases, with 14 bases left in between. This CDR3 region has 16 residues. The V gene's germline CDR1 is LNHDA and CDR2 SQIVND (reference sequence). CDR3 amino acids: CASSIVSGDRNQPQHF. The CDR3 nucleotides read TGTGCCAGTAGTATAGTTAGTGGGGACCGAAATCAGCCCCAGCATTTT.

The chain carries TRBV11-2 and TRBJ1-4; 10 bases map to TRBD1. The germline V gene encodes CDR1 SGHAT and CDR2 FQNNGV. The CDR3 is 17 residues long. V trimming: 5 bases; J trimming: 0 bases; junction bases outside the gene matches: 6. The CDR3 sequence is CASSPSGQGATNEKLFF. CDR3 in DNA: TGTGCCAGCAGCCCCAGCGGACAGGGGGCAACTAATGAAAAACTGTTTTTT.

The rearrangement uses TRBV29-1 and TRBJ1-5, with D possibly being TRBD1 (5 bases). The CDR3 contains 14 residues. The V and J ends lost 2 bases and 0 bases respectively, with 8 bases between them. Germline loops: CDR1 SQVTM, CDR2 ANQGSEA. CDR3 residues: CSVELGGSNQPQHF. Written as DNA, the CDR3 is TGCAGCGTTGAATTGGGGGGTAGCAATCAGCCCCAGCATTTT. Variable domain in full (rest from reference TRBV29-1 and TRBJ1-5): SAVISQKPSRDICQRGTSLTIQCQVDSQVTMMFWYRQQPGQSLTLIATANQGSEATYESGFVIDKFPISRPNLTFSTLTVSNMSPEDSSIYLCSVELGGSNQPQHFGDGTRLSIL.

This clonotype was seen ten or more times. V usage is TRBV6-1 and J usage is TRBJ2-7, with 7 bases lining up with TRBD1. The CDR3 sequence is 15 residues long. The V segment lost 5 bases and the J segment 4 bases; nucleotides outside the gene matches: 11. Germline V gives CDR1 MNHNS, CDR2 SASEGT. Here the CDR3 DNA reads TGTGCCAGCAGTCCCCTGACAGGGAACCTATACGAGCAGTACTTC. Its protein is CASSPLTGNLYEQYF.

At least ten counts were recorded for this clonotype. The genes are TRBV5-1 and TRBJ2-1, with 8 positions matching TRBD1. The CDR3 contains 15 residues. The V gene's germline CDR1 is SGHRS and CDR2 YFSETQ. The V segment lost 0 bases and the J segment 7 bases; nucleotides outside the gene matches: 6. DNA for the CDR3: TGCGCCAGCAGCTTGGGGCAGGGGGCGTTTAATGAGCAGTTCTTC. Translated, it gives CASSLGQGAFNEQFF.

This chain connects TRBV11-2 to TRBJ2-1, with unresolved D. Germline assignment: CDR1 SGHAT and CDR2 FQNNGV. The length of the CDR3 is 13 residues. V was trimmed by 1 base and J by 8 bases, leaving 9 bases between them. CDR3 in DNA: TGTGCCAGCAGCTTAGCTGGGATGGATGAGCAGTTCTTC. It codes for CASSLAGMDEQFF.

The CDR3 DNA sequence: TGTGCCAGCAGTGAAACCCCTCAGGGCGCGCAGTATTTT. Translated, it gives CASSETPQGAQYF. The chain uses TRBV2 and TRBJ2-3; TRBD1 might be the D (5 bases). The V gene lost 2 bases and the J gene lost 10 bases, with 13 bases spanning the gap. Per germline, CDR1 SNHLY and CDR2 FYNNEI. The CDR3 contains 13 residues.

This clonotype was picked up many times. The rearrangement joins TRBV18 to TRBJ2-5, with 9 bases matching TRBD1. With 0 bases clipped from V and 4 bases from J, the junction kept 6 bases outside the gene matches. This CDR3 spans 16 amino acids. Looked up from germline, CDR1 is KGHSH and CDR2 is LQKENI. In DNA form, the CDR3 reads TGTGCCAGCTCACCACCCGGGACAGGGTTCACAGAGACCCAGTACTTC. It is translated as CASSPPGTGFTETQYF.

Here the CDR3 reads CATPWWGHEQFF. The CDR3 coding sequence is TGTGCCACCCCTTGGTGGGGCCATGAGCAGTTCTTC. This chain links TRBV24-1 with TRBJ2-1, with D possibly TRBD1 on 5 matching bases. V dropped 9 bases and J dropped 8 bases, with 13 bases sitting between them. Germline V gives CDR1 KGHDR, CDR2 SFDVKD. The CDR3 length is 12 residues.

This clonotype was seen many times. The rearrangement uses TRBV6-1 and TRBJ2-3; D may be TRBD1 (6 bases). Germline V gene data show CDR1 as MNHNS and CDR2 as SASEGT. Trimming left V 7 bases short and J 0 bases short, with 20 bases between. The CDR3 loop spans 17 amino acids. CDR3 sequence (DNA): TGTGCCAGCAACCTTAGGCGGACAGACCCTAGCACAGATACGCAGTATTTT. This sequence encodes CASNLRRTDPSTDTQYF.

This clonotype was detected many times. This chain uses TRBV28 with TRBJ2-6; D call uncertain. Between the trimmed V and J ends, which lost 7 bases and 4 bases, there was a span of 11 bases. The length of the CDR3 is 14 residues. From germline, CDR1 is MDHEN and CDR2 SYDVKM. The DNA for the CDR3 is TGTGCCAGCAATATTGGTGACGGGGCCAACGTCCTGACTTTC. Its protein is CASNIGDGANVLTF.

This clonotype has ten or more counts. The chain joins TRBV28 to TRBJ2-7; D not certain. The germline V gene encodes CDR1 MDHEN and CDR2 SYDVKM. This CDR3 is 15 amino acids long. V dropped 2 bases and J dropped 3 bases, with 14 bases sitting between them. CDR3 sequence: CASSLRPVGFYEQYF. For the CDR3, the DNA is TGTGCCAGCAGTTTACGGCCGGTCGGATTCTACGAGCAGTACTTC.